This TCR beta chain derives from a study of shared clonotypes between healthy human individuals. Study outcomes and limitations: What rarefaction showed was incomplete sorted-subset sequencing despite large depth.

CD8 cells classed as naive were CD45RO-negative and positively selected for CCR7, excluding terminally differentiated effector memory CD45RA+ cells. Regarding this clone: The target antigen is unknown.

Sequencing was performed with immunoSEQ multiplex PCR; in TCRdb, only in-frame clones are kept and a portion is missing. The sample has approximately 2,200,000 clones; under 95% are singletons. The sample comprised naive CD8+ T cells from PBMCs. This sequence was found in a man aged 18 to 30 in good health. Some clones in this sample may be carry-over from other donors' samples.

The CDR3 is CASSPISRGYYEQYF. CDR3 bases: TGTGCCAGCAGTCCCATTTCTAGGGGATACTACGAGCAGTACTTC. The chain uses TRBV27 and TRBJ2-7, with a possible D match to TRBD1 (5 bases). V was clipped by 5 bases and J by 3 bases, with 17 bases between them. The CDR3 is 15 residues long. Germline V CDR1 and CDR2: MNHEY, SMNVEV (reference sequence).